This is a list of T cell receptor beta chains from one sample in a study of T-cell memory formation after mild COVID-19. TCRdb ran MiXCR on the 5' RACE reads and lists one entry per CDR3 protein. The data show around 470,000 distinct CDR3 sequences, about 20% seen once. Sequencing was performed on PBMCs or a T cell subset sorted from them (not recorded which). The source is an adult woman who had mild COVID-19 (a few samples of this study predate the infection). Cell type and time point are not known. Both conserved end residues are part of each CDR3. D genes are given only for firm matches. Clone size is shown for a subset of rows, as once, few, many or a class of expanded clone.

V: TRBV29-1
D: TRBD1
size: many
J: TRBJ1-2
CDR3: CSVEGSRQGTYGYTF
DNA: TGCAGCGTCGAGGGCTCGAGACAGGGGACCTATGGCTACACCTTC

V: TRBV18
D: TRBD2
size: NA
J: TRBJ2-1
CDR3: CASSPPVDRGGYYNEQFF
DNA: TGTGCCAGCTCACCACCGGTCGACCGGGGGGGCTACTACAATGAGCAGTTCTTC

V: TRBV2
D: NA
size: NA
J: TRBJ1-2
CDR3: CASSPQVGGVGSGYTF
DNA: TGTGCCAGCAGTCCGCAGGTGGGAGGGGTCGGCTCTGGCTACACCTTC

V: TRBV3-1
D: NA
size: NA
J: TRBJ1-2
CDR3: CATSLEGTGKASTF
DNA: TGTGCCACCTCGTTAGAAGGAACAGGGAAGGCGAGCACCTTC

V: TRBV18
D: TRBD1
size: many
J: TRBJ1-2
CDR3: CASSPGQGHGYTF
DNA: TGTGCCAGCTCGCCAGGACAGGGGCATGGCTACACCTTC

V: TRBV13
D: NA
size: NA
J: TRBJ2-4
CDR3: CASSSRGIKNIQYF
DNA: TGTGCCAGCAGCTCTAGGGGTATTAAAAACATTCAGTACTTC

V: TRBV24-1
D: NA
size: many
J: TRBJ2-6
CDR3: CATSGRIGLSGANVLTF
DNA: TGTGCCACCAGTGGCAGGATCGGCCTCTCTGGGGCCAACGTCCTGACTTTC

V: TRBV10-3
D: NA
size: few
J: TRBJ1-5
CDR3: CAIASGLYSNQPQHF
DNA: TGTGCCATCGCCTCGGGCCTATATAGCAATCAGCCCCAGCATTTT

V: TRBV28
D: NA
size: few
J: TRBJ2-7
CDR3: CASSTGGSSYEQYF
DNA: TGTGCCAGCAGCACCGGGGGTAGCTCCTACGAGCAGTACTTC

V: TRBV20-1
D: NA
size: NA
J: TRBJ1-3
CDR3: CSARDKSSGNTIYF
DNA: TGCAGTGCTAGAGATAAATCCTCTGGAAACACCATATATTTT

V: TRBV18
D: NA
size: many
J: TRBJ1-2
CDR3: CASSQDGGLSYTF
DNA: TGTGCCAGCTCTCAGGACGGTGGACTCAGCTACACCTTC

V: TRBV20-1
D: NA
size: NA
J: TRBJ2-2
CDR3: CSALGEDSGELFF
DNA: TGCAGTGCGTTGGGGGAGGACAGCGGGGAGCTGTTTTTT

V: TRBV7-9
D: TRBD2
size: NA
J: TRBJ2-1
CDR3: CASSLDVAGGNEQFF
DNA: TGTGCCAGCAGCTTAGACGTAGCGGGAGGGAATGAGCAGTTCTTC

V: TRBV7-9
D: NA
size: NA
J: TRBJ2-3
CDR3: CASSLLDGDTQYF
DNA: TGTGCCAGCAGCTTACTCGACGGGGATACGCAGTATTTT

V: TRBV7-8
D: NA
size: few
J: TRBJ1-5
CDR3: CASSYLGTSNQPQHF
DNA: TGTGCCAGCAGCTACCTCGGGACTAGCAATCAGCCCCAGCATTTT

V: TRBV12-3/TRBV12-4
D: NA
size: few
J: TRBJ2-3
CDR3: CASSFHSESTDTQYF
DNA: TGTGCCAGCAGTTTTCACAGCGAATCCACAGATACGCAGTATTTT

V: TRBV7-9
D: NA
size: NA
J: TRBJ1-1
CDR3: CASSPRETVREEAFF
DNA: TGTGCCAGCAGCCCCCGGGAGACTGTGAGGGAGGAAGCTTTCTTT

V: TRBV18
D: NA
size: few
J: TRBJ2-3
CDR3: CASSPWGDTQYF
DNA: TGTGCCAGCTCACCATGGGGAGATACGCAGTATTTT

V: TRBV9
D: NA
size: NA
J: TRBJ2-2
CDR3: CASSVVAGQSTGELFF
DNA: TGTGCCAGCAGCGTAGTTGCGGGACAGAGCACCGGGGAGCTGTTTTTT

V: TRBV7-9
D: TRBD1
size: few
J: TRBJ1-5
CDR3: CASSLSPGRGRGQPQHF
DNA: TGTGCCAGCAGCTTATCCCCTGGCAGGGGGCGCGGTCAGCCCCAGCATTTT

V: TRBV7-2
D: TRBD1
size: NA
J: TRBJ2-2
CDR3: CASSFLGTVNTGELFF
DNA: TGTGCCAGCAGCTTCCTAGGGACAGTCAACACCGGGGAGCTGTTTTTT

V: TRBV7-2
D: NA
size: NA
J: TRBJ1-3
CDR3: CAIRQGRSNSGNTIYF
DNA: TGTGCCATTCGGCAGGGCAGGAGCAACTCTGGAAACACCATATATTTT

V: TRBV29-1
D: NA
size: NA
J: TRBJ2-1
CDR3: CSVDTGQTDF
DNA: TGCAGCGTTGATACGGGCCAAACCGACTTC

V: TRBV20-1
D: TRBD2
size: NA
J: TRBJ2-1
CDR3: CSARILAPHNEQFF
DNA: TGCAGTGCTAGGATACTAGCGCCTCACAATGAGCAGTTCTTC

V: TRBV15
D: NA
size: NA
J: TRBJ1-5
CDR3: CATSRDGNSNQPQHF
DNA: TGTGCCACCAGCAGAGACGGTAATAGCAATCAGCCCCAGCATTTT

V: TRBV13
D: NA
size: NA
J: TRBJ2-1
CDR3: CASSLERAGSGQEF
DNA: TGTGCCAGCAGCTTAGAGCGGGCAGGGTCGGGTCAGGAGTTC

V: TRBV12-3/TRBV12-4
D: NA
size: few
J: TRBJ1-2
CDR3: CASSGRAGSGYGYTF
DNA: TGTGCCAGCAGTGGAAGAGCCGGGTCGGGGTATGGCTACACCTTC

V: TRBV12-3/TRBV12-4
D: NA
size: NA
J: TRBJ2-3
CDR3: CASSFRLTETSTDTQYF
DNA: TGTGCCAGCAGTTTCCGCCTAACAGAGACTAGCACAGATACGCAGTATTTT

V: TRBV27
D: NA
size: NA
J: TRBJ1-1
CDR3: CASSPLVAHTEAFF
DNA: TGTGCCAGCAGTCCTTTAGTGGCCCACACTGAAGCTTTCTTT

V: TRBV19
D: TRBD2
size: NA
J: TRBJ2-5
CDR3: CASSVAGAHVTQYF
DNA: TGTGCCAGTAGTGTAGCGGGGGCCCATGTGACCCAGTACTTC

V: TRBV29-1
D: NA
size: NA
J: TRBJ1-2
CDR3: CSVVQGLGGYTF
DNA: TGCAGCGTTGTGCAGGGTCTTGGTGGCTACACCTTC

V: TRBV6-5
D: NA
size: few
J: TRBJ2-2
CDR3: CASSKYTGELFF
DNA: TGTGCCAGCAGTAAATACACCGGGGAGCTGTTTTTT

V: TRBV7-9
D: TRBD1
size: NA
J: TRBJ1-5
CDR3: CASSLSGGIKHF
DNA: TGTGCCAGCAGCTTATCAGGGGGGATAAAGCATTTT